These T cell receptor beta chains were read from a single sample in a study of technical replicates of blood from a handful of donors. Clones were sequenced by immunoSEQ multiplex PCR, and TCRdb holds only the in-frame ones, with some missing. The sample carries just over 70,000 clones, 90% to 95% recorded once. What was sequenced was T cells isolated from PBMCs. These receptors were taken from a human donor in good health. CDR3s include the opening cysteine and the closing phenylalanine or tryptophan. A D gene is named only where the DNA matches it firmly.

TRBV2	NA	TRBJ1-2	CASSLDRPYGYTF
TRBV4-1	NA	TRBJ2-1	CASSQDPDPGNEQFF
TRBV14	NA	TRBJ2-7	CASGPTGFYEQYF
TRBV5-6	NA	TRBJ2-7	CASSKGHEQYF
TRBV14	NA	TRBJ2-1	CASSLVWHEQFF
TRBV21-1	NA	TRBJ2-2	CASSLWSGDRGTGELFF
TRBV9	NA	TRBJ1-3	CASSESPLGIYGNTIYF
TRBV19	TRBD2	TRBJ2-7	CASKGLAGENYEQYF
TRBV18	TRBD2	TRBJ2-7	CASSPEASGSPYEQYF
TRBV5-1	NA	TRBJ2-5	CASTLDFQETQYF
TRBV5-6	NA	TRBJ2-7	CASSLDLLGSYEQYF
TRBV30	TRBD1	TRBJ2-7	CAWRPGGYPYEQYF
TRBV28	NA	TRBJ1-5	CASSFRGGGQPQHF
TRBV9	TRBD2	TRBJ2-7	CASSVHLAESYEQYF
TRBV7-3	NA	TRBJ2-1	CASSVGLTGIYNEQFF
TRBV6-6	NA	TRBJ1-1	CASSYSGGSDTEAFF
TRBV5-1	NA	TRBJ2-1	CASSYTKDSNEQFF
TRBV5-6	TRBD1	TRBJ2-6	CASSLDRGHGANVLTF
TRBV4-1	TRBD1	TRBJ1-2	CASSQDRTGRGYTF
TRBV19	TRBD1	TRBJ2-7	CASSMGQTYEQYF
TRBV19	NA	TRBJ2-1	CASSILATLSNEQFF
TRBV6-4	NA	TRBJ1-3	CASSASDKFSGNTIYF
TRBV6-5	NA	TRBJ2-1	CASSYGGKNEQFF
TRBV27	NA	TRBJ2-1	CASSAYGIYNEQFF
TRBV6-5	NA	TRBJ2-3	CASSYSYTLGGDTQYF
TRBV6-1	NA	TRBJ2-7	CASSVSGLSYEQYF
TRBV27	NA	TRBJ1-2	CASSLRSGANYGYTF